One and the same sample provided the 18 T cell receptor beta chains below, sequenced in a study of shared clonotypes between healthy human individuals. The naive CD8 fraction comprised CD45RO-negative cells positively selected for CCR7 and excluded terminally differentiated effector memory CD45RA+ cells. Measured with immunoSEQ multiplex PCR; TCRdb has only the in-frame clones, and not every one. The sample carries 2 million to 2.5 million clones, approximately 94% recorded once. Sample: naive CD8+ T cells sorted from blood. These receptors all stem from a man between 18 and 29 years old in good health.

Regarding this clone: Other DNA sequences from this sample encode an identical CDR3 as well. This chain joins TRBV6-1 and TRBJ2-7, with TRBD1 matching 7 bases. This CDR3 has 13 residues. Germline CDR1 is MNHNS and CDR2 is SASEGT. V dropped 3 bases and J dropped 2; count of bases not matched to a gene: 1. CDR3 sequence: CASSEGQTYEQYF. CDR3 DNA: TGTGCCAGCAGTGAGGGACAGACCTACGAGCAGTACTTC.

The rearrangement uses TRBV9 and TRBJ1-1, with unresolved D. This CDR3 is 12 amino acids long. The germline V and J ends were trimmed by 6 bases and 5 bases, with 11 bases remaining between them. Germline-derived CDR1 and CDR2 are SGDLS and YYNGEE. This CDR3 reads CASTEWGTEAFF. The DNA for the CDR3 is TGTGCCAGCACTGAGTGGGGTACTGAAGCTTTCTTT.

V gene TRBV2 combines with J gene TRBJ2-3; 8 bases match TRBD2. Germline trimming cut 7 bases from V and 5 bases from J; bases unmatched to any gene: 11. Germline V gene sequence: CDR1 SNHLY, CDR2 FYNNEI. This CDR3 contains 15 residues. The DNA for the CDR3 is TGTGCCAGCACGGGTAGCGGGATGGTCGGAGATACGCAGTATTTT. Amino acids: CASTGSGMVGDTQYF.

J is TRBJ1-2 and V is TRBV5-3, with D perhaps TRBD1 (6 bases). TRBV5-3 is filed as an ORF, its function uncertain. V lost 0 bases, J lost 3 bases, and 6 bases lay in between. The CDR3 contains 13 residues. CDR3 loop: CARSLGQDYGYTF. DNA of the CDR3: TGTGCCAGAAGCTTGGGACAGGACTATGGCTACACCTTC.

This chain uses TRBV27 with TRBJ2-2; tentative D call: TRBD1 (5 bases). Looked up from germline, CDR1 is MNHEY and CDR2 is SMNVEV (reference sequence). The CDR3 covers 13 residues. Deletions cut 3 bases from V and 8 bases from J, with 10 bases between. CDR3 in amino acids: CASSFLTAGELFF. The DNA for the CDR3 is TGTGCCAGCAGTTTCTTGACAGCAGGGGAGCTGTTTTTT.

The gene calls are TRBV2 and TRBJ2-2, with D perhaps TRBD1 (6 bases). V was pared by 11 bases and J by 4 bases, with 17 bases between. The length of the CDR3 is 14 residues. CDR1 and CDR2 (germline): SNHLY, FYNNEI. CDR3: CALWAGDITGELFF. CDR3 DNA: TGTGCCCTGTGGGCAGGGGATATCACCGGGGAGCTGTTTTTT.

CDR3 amino acids: CASSPRSRGGTNEKLFF. The CDR3 DNA reads as TGTGCCAGCAGCCCCCGATCCAGGGGAGGCACTAATGAAAAACTGTTTTTT. This chain joins TRBV11-3 and TRBJ1-4, with D possibly being TRBD1 (6 bases). The V and J ends lost 5 bases and 2 bases respectively, with 18 bases between them. The CDR3 spans 17 residues. The germline CDR1 and CDR2 sequences are SGHNT and YENEEA.

V gene TRBV28 combines with J gene TRBJ1-2; no firm D call. Germline assignment: CDR1 MDHEN and CDR2 SYDVKM. V was trimmed by 7 bases and J by 4 bases, leaving 13 bases between them. The CDR3 totals 13 residues. CDR3 nucleotide sequence: TGTGCCAGCACCCATCGCGGTATCTATGGCTACACCTTC. This encodes CASTHRGIYGYTF.

The chain is built from TRBV27 and TRBJ1-3, with D perhaps TRBD1 (5 bases). The CDR3 is 15 residues long. In germline, CDR1 is MNHEY, CDR2 SMNVEV (reference sequence). V lost 5 bases, J lost 3 bases, and 14 bases lay in between. The CDR3 is CASSQTGGDGNTIYF. The CDR3, as DNA: TGTGCCAGCAGTCAAACAGGAGGGGATGGAAACACCATATATTTT.

The chain employs TRBV29-1 and TRBJ2-7, with D possibly TRBD1 on 6 matching bases. The CDR3 is made up of 16 amino acids. The germline CDR1 and CDR2 sequences are SQVTM and ANQGSEA. CDR3 amino acids: CNQTVVCRGQTYEQYF. DNA of the CDR3: TGCAACCAGACGGTGGTATGCCGAGGACAGACTTACGAGCAGTACTTC.

The chain links TRBV14 to TRBJ2-1, with TRBD2 identical over 9 bases. Germline CDR1 reads SGHDN; CDR2 reads FVKESK. This CDR3 is built from 16 residues. V gave up 4 bases and J gave up 7 bases; unmatched junction bases: 11. CDR3 in amino acids: CASSPHIGTSTNEQFF. The CDR3 DNA sequence: TGTGCCAGCAGCCCCCACATTGGGACTAGCACAAATGAGCAGTTCTTC.

The CDR3 DNA sequence: TGTGCCTGGAGTCTCAAGGGGGGACAGGGTGAAGCTTTCTTT. Translation gives CAWSLKGGQGEAFF. The rearrangement joins TRBV30 to TRBJ1-1; 9 bases fit TRBD1. V dropped 2 bases and J dropped 7; count of bases not matched to a gene: 8. Germline lookup yields CDR1 GTSNPN and CDR2 SVGIG (reference sequence). The CDR3 contains 14 residues.

The rearrangement links TRBV28 to TRBJ2-5; D unclear. The CDR3 has 14 amino acids. The V gene's germline CDR1 is MDHEN and CDR2 SYDVKM. V was pared by 6 bases and J by 0 bases, with 11 bases between. CDR3 loop: CASSPSPYQETQYF. DNA of the CDR3: TGTGCCAGCAGCCCTAGTCCGTACCAAGAGACCCAGTACTTC.

V and J are TRBV4-3 and TRBJ2-2; 9 bases match TRBD2. Germline CDR1 LGHNA, CDR2 YSLEER. The V and J ends lost 0 bases and 3 bases, in that order; junction bases with no gene match: 5. CDR3 length: 17 amino acids. The CDR3 sequence is CASSQDELAGYTGELFF. CDR3 in DNA: TGCGCCAGCAGCCAAGATGAGCTAGCGGGGTACACCGGGGAGCTGTTTTTT.

This clone has just one count. The chain employs TRBV5-1 and TRBJ2-2; no clear D. V was cut by 0 bases and J by 0 bases, with 12 bases left in between. The germline V gene has CDR1 SGHRS and CDR2 YFSETQ. CDR3 length equals 17 residues. This CDR3 is CASSLAGHNANTGELFF. Written as DNA, the CDR3 is TGCGCCAGCAGCTTGGCGGGTCATAACGCGAACACCGGGGAGCTGTTTTTT.

This clone has a single count. The DNA for the CDR3 is TGTGCCAGCAGCTTAGGAGGGTTTCCCTACGAGCAGTACTTC. Its translation: CASSLGGFPYEQYF. The gene calls are TRBV11-3 and TRBJ2-7, with a weak D call TRBD2 (5 bases). This CDR3 is built from 14 residues. V dropped 1 base and J dropped 2 bases, with 9 bases sitting between them. CDR1 SGHNT and CDR2 YENEEA come from the germline V gene.

CDR3 residues: CASSYPRVTRNQPQHF. CDR3 in DNA: TGTGCCAGCAGTTATCCCCGGGTGACTCGCAATCAGCCCCAGCATTTT. This chain connects TRBV6-6 to TRBJ1-5; no clear D. The CDR3 extends over 16 amino acids. Germline V CDR1 and CDR2: MNHNY, SVGAGI (reference sequence). Between the trimmed V and J ends, which lost 3 bases and 2 bases, there was a span of 14 bases.

This clone occurred once. Other nucleotide sequences in the sample specify the same CDR3. The chain combines TRBV9 with TRBJ2-7; 12 bases are shared with TRBD1. CDR1 and CDR2 from the germline V gene are SGDLS and YYNGEE. The CDR3 covers 14 residues. Trimming took 3 bases from V and 6 from J; bases not matched to a gene: 4. The chain's CDR3 is CASSAGTGGGEQYF. The CDR3 DNA reads as TGTGCCAGCAGCGCCGGGACAGGGGGCGGCGAGCAGTACTTC.